These T cell receptor beta chains were read from a single sample in a study of blood T cells in healthy people across ages. TCRdb fed the 5' RACE reads into MiXCR, producing one record per CDR3 protein. The sample records approximately 1,100,000 distinct CDR3 sequences, around 43% being singletons. The sample comprised blood. The receptors come from a woman in her fifties or sixties in good health. CDR3s include the opening cysteine and the closing phenylalanine or tryptophan. D genes are given only for firm matches. Some rows mark clone size as missing; the rest say once, few, many or name a class of expanded clone.

cdr3_nt,cdr3_aa,v_call,j_call,clone_size,d_call
TGCAGTGCTCGCGGGAGGGCGAACACAGATACGCAGTATTTT,CSARGRANTDTQYF,TRBV20-1,TRBJ2-3,.,TRBD2
TGTGCCAGCACCAGGGAGCAGGCTCGGGGCTACACCTTC,CASTREQARGYTF,TRBV28,TRBJ1-2,.,.
TGTGCCAGCAGCGAAAGCAGGGGGGGCCCGGATACGCAGTATTTT,CASSESRGGPDTQYF,TRBV12-3/TRBV12-4,TRBJ2-3,.,.
TGTGCCAGCAGTTTATTGGGGACGGAGAATTCACCCCTCCACTTT,CASSLLGTENSPLHF,TRBV28,TRBJ1-6,.,.
TGCAGTGCTAGCACAGGGCCCGGCGATACGCAGTATTTT,CSASTGPGDTQYF,TRBV20-1,TRBJ2-3,.,.
TGTGCCAGCAGCTTAATGGCTTGGAGGCTAGCGGGAGGCGGCACCGGGGAGCTGTTTTTT,CASSLMAWRLAGGGTGELFF,TRBV7-3,TRBJ2-2,.,TRBD2
TGTGCCAGCAGCCCCGGTGACGGACAACTGTTTTTT,CASSPGDGQLFF,TRBV6-5,TRBJ1-4,few,.
TGTGCCAGCAGTTGGGGAGGTGGGTACACTGAAGCTTTCTTT,CASSWGGGYTEAFF,TRBV12-3/TRBV12-4,TRBJ1-1,few,.
TGTGCCAACAGAAATCCGGGACTACCCTACGAGCAGTACTTC,CANRNPGLPYEQYF,TRBV6-1,TRBJ2-7,.,TRBD2
TGCGCCAGCAGCGGCGGGGAGAGTTTAGGGGAAGAGACCCAGTACTTC,CASSGGESLGEETQYF,TRBV5-1,TRBJ2-5,.,.
TGCAGTGCCAGGAGGGAGAATGAGCAGTACTTC,CSARRENEQYF,TRBV20-1,TRBJ2-5,.,.